The 24 T cell receptor beta chains in this list originate from one sample, sequenced in a study of blood T cell repertoires in COVID-19. Profiling relied on immunoSEQ multiplex PCR, and the TCRdb table lists in-frame clones only, not all of them. The sample shows 250,000 to 350,000 clones, roughly 84% of them seen only once. Sequenced: peripheral blood. Source of these receptors: a human donor with COVID-19, enrolled during active disease. The donor label of this sample is uncertain.

The rearrangement uses TRBV11-3 and TRBJ2-5, with 8 nucleotides matching TRBD2. V was clipped by 5 bases and J by 5 bases; unmatched bases: 10. This CDR3 is 15 amino acids long. Germline V lookup: CDR1 SGHNT, CDR2 YENEEA. CDR3 region: CASSADSGMGETQYF. Here the CDR3 DNA reads TGTGCCAGCAGCGCCGATAGCGGGATGGGGGAGACCCAGTACTTC.

This clone was picked up a small number of times. The V gene is TRBV28, the J gene TRBJ1-1, with a tentative D call TRBD1 (6 bases). The CDR3 contains 13 residues. With 7 bases removed from V and 9 bases from J, the gap between germline ends came to 18 bases. The germline V gene encodes CDR1 MDHEN and CDR2 SYDVKM. CDR3 in DNA: TGTGCCAGCACCATCTCGGACAGATTAAAAGCTTTCTTT. This gives the protein CASTISDRLKAFF. Drawing the rest from reference TRBV28 and TRBJ1-1, the complete variable domain is DVKVTQSSRYLVKRTGEKVFLECVQDMDHENMFWYRQDPGLGLRLIYFSYDVKMKEKGDIPEGYSVSREKKERFSLILESASTNQTSMYLCASTISDRLKAFFGQGTRLTVV.

The V call is TRBV6-5, the J call TRBJ2-7; the match to TRBD2 covers 10 bases. CDR3 length: 16 residues. J was trimmed by 6 bases and V by 2 bases; bases with no gene match: 10. Per germline, CDR1 MNHEY and CDR2 SVGAGI. The CDR3 region is CASSYLGSSGRPEQYF. DNA of the CDR3: TGTGCCAGCAGTTACCTCGGGTCTAGCGGGAGACCCGAGCAGTACTTC.

The V gene is TRBV24-1, the J gene TRBJ2-7, with TRBD1 matching over 8 bases. The CDR3 loop spans 15 amino acids. From germline, CDR1 is KGHDR and CDR2 SFDVKD. Trimming cost V 3 bases and J 5 bases; bases outside gene matches: 8. The CDR3 sequence is CATSDPDRVGNEQYF. The CDR3 DNA is TGTGCCACCAGTGATCCGGACAGGGTTGGGAACGAGCAGTACTTC.

Only one count was recorded for this clone. V and J are TRBV11-3 and TRBJ2-2, with 7 bases lining up with TRBD1. V shed 5 bases and J 4 bases; nucleotides not matched to a gene: 4. The CDR3 length is 14 residues. Germline CDR1 reads SGHNT; CDR2 reads YENEEA. The CDR3 region has the DNA TGTGCCAGCAGCACGGGACAGCTCACCGGGGAGCTGTTTTTT. Protein: CASSTGQLTGELFF.

The chain has TRBV30 and TRBJ1-2; the match to TRBD1 covers 9 bases. The CDR3 is 12 residues long. CDR1 is GTSNPN, CDR2 SVGIG, per germline (reference sequence). The V and J ends lost 2 bases and 8 bases, in that order; junction bases with no gene match: 3. CDR3 loop: CAWSWTGAGYTF. The CDR3 region has the DNA TGTGCCTGGAGTTGGACAGGGGCGGGCTACACCTTC.

As to this clone: Other DNA variants within this sample encode the same CDR3. The rearrangement joins TRBV6-5 to TRBJ1-5; TRBD1 might be the D (6 bases). The CDR3 consists of 12 residues. Trimming pared 6 bases from V and 4 bases from J, leaving 7 bases between. Germline V gene sequence: CDR1 MNHEY, CDR2 SVGAGI. The CDR3 sequence: CASRQGNQPQHF. CDR3 DNA: TGTGCCAGCAGACAGGGTAATCAGCCCCAGCATTTT.

This chain connects TRBV7-2 to TRBJ1-6; the D is unclear. Germline-derived CDR1 and CDR2 are SGHTA and FQGNSA. Trimming pared 2 bases from V and 8 bases from J, leaving 13 bases between. The CDR3 spans 15 residues. CDR3 sequence reads: CASSLNALSDSPLHF. CDR3 nucleotides: TGTGCCAGCAGCTTAAATGCCCTAAGCGATTCACCCCTCCACTTT. The whole variable domain, remainder taken from reference TRBV7-2 and TRBJ1-6, is GAGVSQSPSNKVTEKGKDVELRCDPISGHTALYWYRQSLGQGLEFLIYFQGNSAPDKSGLPSDRFSAERTGGSVSTLTIQRTQQEDSAVYLCASSLNALSDSPLHFGNGTRLTVT.

The chain couples TRBV9 to TRBJ1-1; possible D gene TRBD1, 6 bases. V lost 3 bases and J lost 7, with 13 bases in between. This CDR3 is built from 13 residues. CDR1 and CDR2 from the germline V gene are SGDLS and YYNGEE. The CDR3 protein is CASSAGVFGEAFF. The CDR3 region has the DNA TGTGCCAGCAGCGCAGGGGTTTTCGGTGAAGCTTTCTTT.

Written as DNA, the CDR3 is TGTGCCAGTAGCTTTGGGCTAGCGGCTCGGGAGCAGTTCTTC. Its translation is CASSFGLAAREQFF. The chain carries TRBV19 and TRBJ2-1; TRBD2 matches 7 bases. V trimming: 6 bases; J trimming: 10 bases; junction bases outside the gene matches: 12. Germline V CDR1 and CDR2: LNHDA, SQIVND (reference sequence). The CDR3 spans 14 residues.

The genes are TRBV2 and TRBJ2-3; D might be TRBD2 (5 bases). The germline V gene encodes CDR1 SNHLY and CDR2 FYNNEI. The CDR3 is 15 residues long. The germline V and J ends were trimmed by 5 bases and 3 bases, with 15 bases remaining between them. DNA for the CDR3: TGTGCCAGCAGTCCCCAGCGGATCCAGACAGATACGCAGTATTTT. This codes for CASSPQRIQTDTQYF. The variable domain in full, completed from reference TRBV2 and TRBJ2-3, reads EPEVTQTPSHQVTQMGQEVILRCVPISNHLYFYWYRQILGQKVEFLVSFYNNEISEKSEIFDDQFSVERPDGSNFTLKIRSTKLEDSAMYFCASSPQRIQTDTQYFGPGTRLTVL.

Of note for this clone: At one end the junction does not follow the germline gene, possibly because of a read error. The chain joins TRBV28 to TRBJ2-1, with D possibly matching TRBD2 (5 bases). CDR1 is MDHEN, CDR2 SYDVKM, per germline. This CDR3 contains 14 residues. The CDR3 loop reads CASSLSLEGPERFF. CDR3 nucleotides: TGTGCCAGCAGTTTATCCCTAGAGGGCCCAGAGCGGTTCTTC.

The chain recombines TRBV10-3 with TRBJ2-3, with 12 bases lining up with TRBD2. Per germline, CDR1 ENHRY and CDR2 SYGVKD. The CDR3 extends over 18 amino acids. The J segment lost 4 bases and the V segment lost 0 bases, leaving 8 bases of the junction unmatched. DNA of the CDR3: TGTGCCATCAGTGAGTCGGGAGGACTAGCGGGACTCTCAGATACGCAGTATTTT. It is translated as CAISESGGLAGLSDTQYF.

This clone was detected only a few times. This specimen includes other DNA sequences encoding the same CDR3. The V gene is TRBV18, the J gene TRBJ1-2; perhaps TRBD1 as D (6 bases). Between the trimmed V and J ends, which lost 3 bases and 2 bases, there was a span of 7 bases. The CDR3 consists of 13 residues. In germline, CDR1 is KGHSH, CDR2 LQKENI. CDR3 in amino acids: CASSPDRNYGYTF. In DNA, the CDR3 is TGTGCCAGCTCACCCGACAGGAACTATGGCTACACCTTC.

This clone occurred a few times. This rearrangement joins TRBV11-3 to TRBJ1-1; no reliable D call. Trimming left V 5 bases short and J 2 bases short, with 9 bases between. The CDR3 loop spans 13 amino acids. Germline CDR1 is SGHNT and CDR2 is YENEEA. The CDR3 reads CASSHGRNTEAFF. The DNA of the CDR3 is TGTGCCAGCAGCCACGGGAGAAACACTGAAGCTTTCTTT.

The chain recombines TRBV29-1 with TRBJ1-4, with 9 bases fitting TRBD1. Germline CDR1 reads SQVTM; CDR2 reads ANQGSEA. There are 13 residues in the CDR3. V lost 5 bases to trimming and J lost 8 bases; unmatched junction nucleotides: 6. CDR3 in amino acids: CSVMDRGGEKLFF. The CDR3 nucleotides read TGCAGCGTTATGGACAGGGGAGGAGAAAAACTGTTTTTT.

The chain uses TRBV5-4 and TRBJ1-1; D is ambiguous. CDR3 length: 12 residues. CDR1 and CDR2 from the germline V gene are SGHNT and YYREEE (reference sequence). V was trimmed by 6 bases and J by 1 base, leaving 7 bases between them. The CDR3 here is CASKRENTEAFF. CDR3 bases: TGTGCCAGCAAGAGGGAGAACACTGAAGCTTTCTTT.

The gene calls are TRBV6-5 and TRBJ1-1; no definite D call. The CDR3 runs 12 residues. The V gene's germline CDR1 is MNHEY and CDR2 SVGAGI. Trimming stripped 7 bases from V and 10 bases from J, with 16 bases between. The CDR3 coding sequence is TGTGCCAGCACCTACAACAGCCTCGGAGCTTTCTTT. Translation gives CASTYNSLGAFF.

The chain carries TRBV12-3 or TRBV12-4 and TRBJ2-7, with D tentatively TRBD2 (5 bases). Trimming pared 6 bases from V and 2 bases from J, leaving 11 bases between. This CDR3 is 13 amino acids long. CDR3 loop: CASSPLGTYEQYF. The DNA for the CDR3 is TGTGCCAGCAGCCCACTAGGAACCTACGAGCAGTACTTC.

Only a few counts were recorded for this clone. The chain employs TRBV7-3 and TRBJ2-7; no reliable D call. Between the trimmed V and J ends, which lost 3 bases and 3 bases, there was a span of 9 bases. CDR1 is SGHTA, CDR2 FQGTGA, per germline. The CDR3 is made up of 13 amino acids. CDR3 protein: CASSFGPDYEQYF. CDR3 DNA sequence: TGTGCCAGCAGCTTTGGGCCAGACTACGAGCAGTACTTC.

V gene TRBV19 combines with J gene TRBJ1-4; 8 bases match TRBD1. Germline trimming cut 5 bases from V and 7 bases from J; bases unmatched to any gene: 15. CDR3 length: 17 residues. Germline lookup yields CDR1 LNHDA and CDR2 SQIVND (reference sequence). CDR3 residues: CASSLYHFDRGAEKLFF. The CDR3 coding sequence is TGTGCCAGTAGTCTTTACCACTTCGACAGGGGAGCTGAAAAACTGTTTTTT.

In its sample, this clone was seen once. The genes are TRBV2 and TRBJ1-2; D gene unclear. V shed 3 bases and J shed 2 bases, with 10 bases lying between them. Germline V gene sequence: CDR1 SNHLY, CDR2 FYNNEI. The CDR3 consists of 14 residues. CDR3 coding DNA: TGTGCCAGCAGTGAGGGGAGCGGGAACTATGGCTACACCTTC. Translation gives CASSEGSGNYGYTF.

V gene TRBV27 combines with J gene TRBJ1-2; possible D gene TRBD1, 5 bases. Germline V gene lookup returns CDR1 MNHEY and CDR2 SMNVEV (reference sequence). V dropped 0 bases and J dropped 4 bases, with 9 bases sitting between them. There are 14 residues in the CDR3. The CDR3 sequence: CASSLSRDFYGYTF. As DNA, the CDR3 is TGTGCCAGCAGTTTATCGAGGGACTTCTATGGCTACACCTTC.

The rearrangement links TRBV2 to TRBJ2-7; TRBD1 agrees at 7 bases. After removal of 6 bases from V and 2 bases from J, the junction contained 4 bases not matched to a gene. Germline CDR1 is SNHLY and CDR2 is FYNNEI. The CDR3 has 13 residues. The CDR3 is CASRDRPTYEQYF. DNA of the CDR3: TGTGCCAGCAGGGACAGGCCGACCTACGAGCAGTACTTC.